This T cell receptor (beta chain) was found in a study of a mutant IDH1 vaccine in newly diagnosed glioma. CDR3 size: 12 residues. Germline V gene sequence: CDR1 SGHAT, CDR2 FQNNGV. V lost 2 bases to trimming and J lost 2 bases, with 4 bases between them. Regarding this clone: The target antigen is unknown.

Regarding time point: week 35, safety follow-up. Mutant IDH1 20-mer peptide, at 300 ug, made up each vaccine dose, with topical imiquimod. Assay used: immunoSEQ multiplex PCR; TCRdb lists only in-frame clones, some missing. The sample contains 44,000 or so clones, 81% of which appear only once. This sample comprised PBMCs, obtained from a glioma patient whose treatment included an IDH1 peptide vaccine. The TCR originated in a woman between 35 and 50 years old with glioma. Some clones in this sample may be carry-over from other donors' samples. The gene calls are TRBV11-2 and TRBJ2-7; no reliable D call. CDR3 DNA: TGTGCCAGCAGCTTATTAGCCTACGAGCAGTACTTC. Protein product: CASSLLAYEQYF.